This T cell receptor (beta chain) was found in a study of T cell changes during pregnancy in multiple sclerosis. CDR1 MGHRA and CDR2 YSYEKL come from the germline V gene. Losses at the gene ends were 4 bases for V and 4 bases for J; bases not matched to a gene: 2. The CDR3 consists of 13 residues. This table comes from immunoSEQ multiplex PCR, and its TCRdb copy is limited to in-frame clones, with some not included. Among 25,000 to 35,000 clones listed, about 90% were seen once. Sequenced material: CD8+ T cells from peripheral blood mononuclear cells, taken in the second trimester of pregnancy. This TCR was sampled from a female donor with multiple sclerosis, enrolled in a pregnancy study. The rearrangement joins TRBV4-1 to TRBJ1-2, with TRBD1 matching 8 bases. CDR3 nucleotide sequence: TGCGCCAGCAGCCCCGGACAGGGCTATGGCTACACCTTC. This codes for CASSPGQGYGYTF.